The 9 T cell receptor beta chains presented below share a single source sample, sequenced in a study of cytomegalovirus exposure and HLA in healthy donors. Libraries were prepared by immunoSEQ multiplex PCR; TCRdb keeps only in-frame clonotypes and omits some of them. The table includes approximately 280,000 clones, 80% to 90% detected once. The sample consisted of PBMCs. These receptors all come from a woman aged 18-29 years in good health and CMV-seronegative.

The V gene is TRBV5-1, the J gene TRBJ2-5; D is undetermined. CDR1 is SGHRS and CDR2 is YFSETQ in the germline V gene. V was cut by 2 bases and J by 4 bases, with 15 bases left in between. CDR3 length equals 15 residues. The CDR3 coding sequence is TGCGCCAGCAGCTTTATCGGTCAAGATGGAGAGACCCAGTACTTC. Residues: CASSFIGQDGETQYF.

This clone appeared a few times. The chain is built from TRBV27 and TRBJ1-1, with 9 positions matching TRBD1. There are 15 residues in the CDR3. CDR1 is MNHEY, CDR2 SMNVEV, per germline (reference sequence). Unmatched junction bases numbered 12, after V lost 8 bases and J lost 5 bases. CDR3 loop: CASYQSTGGSTEAFF. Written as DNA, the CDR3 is TGTGCCAGCTACCAGAGTACAGGGGGCAGTACTGAAGCTTTCTTT.

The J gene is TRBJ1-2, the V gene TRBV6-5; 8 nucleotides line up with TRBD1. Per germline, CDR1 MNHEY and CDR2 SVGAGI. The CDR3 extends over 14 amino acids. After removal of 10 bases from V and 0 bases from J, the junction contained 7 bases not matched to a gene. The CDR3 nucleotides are TGTGCCACCGGGACAGGCACCTCTAACTATGGCTACACCTTC. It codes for CATGTGTSNYGYTF.

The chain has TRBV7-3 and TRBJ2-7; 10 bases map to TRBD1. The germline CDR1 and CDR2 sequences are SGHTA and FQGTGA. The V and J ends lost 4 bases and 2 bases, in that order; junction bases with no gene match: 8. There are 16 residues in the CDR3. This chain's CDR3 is CASSSLPGQGTYEQYF. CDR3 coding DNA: TGTGCCAGCAGCTCCTTACCGGGACAGGGGACCTACGAGCAGTACTTC.

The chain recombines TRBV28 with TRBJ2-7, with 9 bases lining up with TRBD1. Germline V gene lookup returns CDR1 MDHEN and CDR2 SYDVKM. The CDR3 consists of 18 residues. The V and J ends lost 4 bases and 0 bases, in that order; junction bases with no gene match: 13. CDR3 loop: CASSSSNTPGQGSYEQYF. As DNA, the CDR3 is TGTGCCAGCAGTTCCTCCAACACTCCGGGACAGGGCTCCTACGAGCAGTACTTC.

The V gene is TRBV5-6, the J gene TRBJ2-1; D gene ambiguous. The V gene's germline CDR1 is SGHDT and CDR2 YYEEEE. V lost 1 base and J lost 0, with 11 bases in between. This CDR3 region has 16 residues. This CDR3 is CASSLTETSSYNEQFF. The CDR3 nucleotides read TGTGCCAGCAGCTTGACAGAGACAAGCTCCTACAATGAGCAGTTCTTC.

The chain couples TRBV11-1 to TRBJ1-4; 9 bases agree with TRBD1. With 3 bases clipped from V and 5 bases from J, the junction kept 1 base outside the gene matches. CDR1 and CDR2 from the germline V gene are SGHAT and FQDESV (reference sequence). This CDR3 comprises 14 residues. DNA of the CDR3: TGTGCCAGCAGCTTGGGACAGGGCAATGAAAAACTGTTTTTT. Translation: CASSLGQGNEKLFF. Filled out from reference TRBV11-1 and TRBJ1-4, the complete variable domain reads EAEVAQSPRYKITEKSQAVAFWCDPISGHATLYWYRQILGQGPELLVQFQDESVVDDSQLPKDRFSAERLKGVDSTLKIQPAELGDSAMYLCASSLGQGNEKLFFGSGTQLSVL.

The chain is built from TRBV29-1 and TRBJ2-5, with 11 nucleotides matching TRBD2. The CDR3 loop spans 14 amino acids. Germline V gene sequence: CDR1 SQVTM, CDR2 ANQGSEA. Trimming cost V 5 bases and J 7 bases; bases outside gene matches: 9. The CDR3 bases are TGCAGCGTTTCTAGGCTAGCGGGAGGCACGACCCAGTACTTC. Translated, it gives CSVSRLAGGTTQYF.

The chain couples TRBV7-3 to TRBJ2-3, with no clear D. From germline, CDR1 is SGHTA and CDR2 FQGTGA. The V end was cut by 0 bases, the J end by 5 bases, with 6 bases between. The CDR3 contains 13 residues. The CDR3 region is CASSLTRRDTQYF. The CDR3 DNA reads TGTGCCAGCAGCTTAACGAGGCGAGATACGCAGTATTTT.